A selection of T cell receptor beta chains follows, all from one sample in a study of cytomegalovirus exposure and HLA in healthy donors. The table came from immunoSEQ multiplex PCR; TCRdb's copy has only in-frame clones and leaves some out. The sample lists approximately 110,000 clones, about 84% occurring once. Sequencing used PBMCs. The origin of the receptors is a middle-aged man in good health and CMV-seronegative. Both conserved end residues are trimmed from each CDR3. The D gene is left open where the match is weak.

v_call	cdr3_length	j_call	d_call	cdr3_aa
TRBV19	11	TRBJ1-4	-	ASSRQPNEKLF
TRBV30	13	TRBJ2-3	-	AWSVEADSTDTQY
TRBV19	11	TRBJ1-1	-	ASSIGTQAEAF
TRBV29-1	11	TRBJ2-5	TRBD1	SALRQGRETQY
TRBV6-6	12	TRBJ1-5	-	ASSPGGYNQPQH
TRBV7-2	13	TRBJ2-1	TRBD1	ASSLRQGGYNEQF
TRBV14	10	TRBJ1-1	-	ASSPRDTEAF
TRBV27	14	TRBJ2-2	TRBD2	ASSLYAGGDTGELF
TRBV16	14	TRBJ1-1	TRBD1	ASSKPGTGTFTEAF
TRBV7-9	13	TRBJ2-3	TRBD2	ASSLLAGETDTQY
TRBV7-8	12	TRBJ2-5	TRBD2	ASNYERGYETQY
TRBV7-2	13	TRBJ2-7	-	ASSTQQGPVGEQY
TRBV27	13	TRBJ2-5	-	ASSLAGTVGKTQY
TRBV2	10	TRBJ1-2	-	ASRTSERGYT
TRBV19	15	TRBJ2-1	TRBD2	ASSIGNSGGPDNEQF
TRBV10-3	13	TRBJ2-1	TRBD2	AISETGGGADEQF
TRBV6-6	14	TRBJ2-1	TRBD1	ASSYQTGGDIDEQF
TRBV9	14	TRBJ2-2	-	ASSVDFVANTGELF
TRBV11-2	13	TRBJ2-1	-	ASSLLAHSYNEQF
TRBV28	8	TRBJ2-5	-	ASSSETQY
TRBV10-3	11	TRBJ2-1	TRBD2	ATSGGDYNEQF
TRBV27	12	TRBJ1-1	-	ASRQGTPNTEAF
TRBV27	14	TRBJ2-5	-	ASSLPPQARGETQY
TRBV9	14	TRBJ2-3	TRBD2	ASSAPSGGSTDTQY
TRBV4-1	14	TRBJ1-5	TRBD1	ASSPQLRGLGQPQH
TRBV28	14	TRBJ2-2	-	ASSLGATFRTGELF
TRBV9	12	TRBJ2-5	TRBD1	ASNPTGGLETQY
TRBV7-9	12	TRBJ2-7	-	ASSLLTDSYEQY
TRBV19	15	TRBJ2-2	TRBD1	ASSTRTGTASTGELF
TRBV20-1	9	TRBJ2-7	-	SAQDRYEQY
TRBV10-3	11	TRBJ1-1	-	AARRWEDTEAF
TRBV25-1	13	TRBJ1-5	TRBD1	ASSDPGTANQPQH
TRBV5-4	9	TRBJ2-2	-	ASSFAGELF
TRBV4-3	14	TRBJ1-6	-	ASSQDPTGLDSPLH
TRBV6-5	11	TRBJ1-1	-	ASSWGGGTEAF
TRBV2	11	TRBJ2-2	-	ASRAAGTGELF
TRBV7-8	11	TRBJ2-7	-	ASSFSGAYEQY
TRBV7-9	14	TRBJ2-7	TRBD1	SSSYPTGTFSYEQY
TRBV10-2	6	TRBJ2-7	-	ASITGF
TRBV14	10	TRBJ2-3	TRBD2	ASSLGGDTQY
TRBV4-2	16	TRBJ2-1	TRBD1	ASSQVPPQGGRYNEQF
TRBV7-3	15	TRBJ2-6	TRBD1	ASSHGTGAPGANVLT
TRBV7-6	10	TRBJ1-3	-	ASSLFGGTIY